This T cell receptor (beta chain) originates from a study of CD8+ T cells in alopecia areata. On the study more broadly: Tofacitinib was given for 6 to 18 months, then stopped for 6 months.

Study-level points and caveats: Lesional scalp, especially alopecia totalis/universalis, showed higher clonality than normal scalp.

The treatment is: oral pan-JAK inhibitor, 5-10 mg twice daily. The CDR3 runs 14 residues. CDR1 and CDR2 (germline): SQVTM, ANQGSEA. The V and J ends lost 4 bases and 1 base respectively, with 12 bases between them. It was cDNA, reverse transcribed from extracted RNA, that served as the sequencing template. Only in-frame clones appear in the TCRdb table, and some are missing; sequencing was by immunoSEQ multiplex PCR. The table has 200,000 to 250,000 clones, under 75% seen once; the top ten hold roughly 1.4%. Points on this clone: Its antigen is unknown.

The chain joins TRBV29-1 to TRBJ2-3, with D perhaps given as TRBD1 or TRBD2 (5 bases each). The sequencing here drew on CD4+ T cells sorted from blood, taken at week 4, from a patient treated with tofacitinib. This receptor was taken from a human donor with alopecia areata. The CDR3 protein is CSVVSGPRTDTQYF. In nucleotides, the CDR3 is TGCAGCGTTGTATCGGGACCTCGCACAGATACGCAGTATTTT.